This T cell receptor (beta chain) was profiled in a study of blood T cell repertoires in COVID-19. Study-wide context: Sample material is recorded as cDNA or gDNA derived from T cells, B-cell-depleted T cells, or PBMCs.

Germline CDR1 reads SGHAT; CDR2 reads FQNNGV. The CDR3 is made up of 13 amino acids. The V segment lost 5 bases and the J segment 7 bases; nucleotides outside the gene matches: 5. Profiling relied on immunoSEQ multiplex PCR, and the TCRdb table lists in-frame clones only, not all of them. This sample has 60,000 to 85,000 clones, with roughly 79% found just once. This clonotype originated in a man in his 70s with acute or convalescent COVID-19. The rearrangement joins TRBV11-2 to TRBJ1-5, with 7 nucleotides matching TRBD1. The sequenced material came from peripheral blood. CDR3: CASSIQGSQPQHF. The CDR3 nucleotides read TGTGCCAGCAGCATACAGGGGTCCCAGCCCCAGCATTTT.